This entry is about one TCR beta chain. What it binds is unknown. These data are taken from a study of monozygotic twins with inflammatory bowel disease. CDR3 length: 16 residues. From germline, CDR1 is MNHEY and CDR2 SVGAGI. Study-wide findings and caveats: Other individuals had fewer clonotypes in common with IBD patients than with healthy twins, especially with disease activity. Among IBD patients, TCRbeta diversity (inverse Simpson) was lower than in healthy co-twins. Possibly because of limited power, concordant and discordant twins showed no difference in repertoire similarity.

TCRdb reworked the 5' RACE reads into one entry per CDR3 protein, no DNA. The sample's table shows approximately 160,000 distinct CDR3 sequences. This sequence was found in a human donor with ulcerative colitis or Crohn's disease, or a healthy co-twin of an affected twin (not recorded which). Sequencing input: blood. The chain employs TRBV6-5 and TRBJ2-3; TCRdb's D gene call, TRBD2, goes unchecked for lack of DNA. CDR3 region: CASSYRNSGRSDTQYF.